This T cell receptor beta chain was found in a study of T cells in Graves' hyperthyroidism and ophthalmopathy. This clonotype turned up a few times. It was RNA transcripts that yielded the amplified TCR beta CDR3 regions. Primed by the HTBI set, a first-round RT-PCR was run on the TCR CDR3. One entry per CDR3 protein, called by TCRdb with MiXCR from the multiplex PCR reads. The sample carries 300,000 to 450,000 distinct CDR3 sequences, 15% to 20% recorded once. The V gene end was trimmed by 6 bases and the J gene end by 1 base; junction bases not matched to a gene: 6. CDR3 length equals 15 residues. The sample taken for sequencing was blood. The clonotype comes from a woman aged 40-49 years with Graves' ophthalmopathy. The genes are TRBV12-3 or TRBV12-4 and TRBJ1-1, with 9 bases lining up with TRBD1. The CDR3 bases are TGTGCCAGCAGGGGACAGGGAGACTGGAACACTGAAGCTTTCTTT. Translated, it gives CASRGQGDWNTEAFF.